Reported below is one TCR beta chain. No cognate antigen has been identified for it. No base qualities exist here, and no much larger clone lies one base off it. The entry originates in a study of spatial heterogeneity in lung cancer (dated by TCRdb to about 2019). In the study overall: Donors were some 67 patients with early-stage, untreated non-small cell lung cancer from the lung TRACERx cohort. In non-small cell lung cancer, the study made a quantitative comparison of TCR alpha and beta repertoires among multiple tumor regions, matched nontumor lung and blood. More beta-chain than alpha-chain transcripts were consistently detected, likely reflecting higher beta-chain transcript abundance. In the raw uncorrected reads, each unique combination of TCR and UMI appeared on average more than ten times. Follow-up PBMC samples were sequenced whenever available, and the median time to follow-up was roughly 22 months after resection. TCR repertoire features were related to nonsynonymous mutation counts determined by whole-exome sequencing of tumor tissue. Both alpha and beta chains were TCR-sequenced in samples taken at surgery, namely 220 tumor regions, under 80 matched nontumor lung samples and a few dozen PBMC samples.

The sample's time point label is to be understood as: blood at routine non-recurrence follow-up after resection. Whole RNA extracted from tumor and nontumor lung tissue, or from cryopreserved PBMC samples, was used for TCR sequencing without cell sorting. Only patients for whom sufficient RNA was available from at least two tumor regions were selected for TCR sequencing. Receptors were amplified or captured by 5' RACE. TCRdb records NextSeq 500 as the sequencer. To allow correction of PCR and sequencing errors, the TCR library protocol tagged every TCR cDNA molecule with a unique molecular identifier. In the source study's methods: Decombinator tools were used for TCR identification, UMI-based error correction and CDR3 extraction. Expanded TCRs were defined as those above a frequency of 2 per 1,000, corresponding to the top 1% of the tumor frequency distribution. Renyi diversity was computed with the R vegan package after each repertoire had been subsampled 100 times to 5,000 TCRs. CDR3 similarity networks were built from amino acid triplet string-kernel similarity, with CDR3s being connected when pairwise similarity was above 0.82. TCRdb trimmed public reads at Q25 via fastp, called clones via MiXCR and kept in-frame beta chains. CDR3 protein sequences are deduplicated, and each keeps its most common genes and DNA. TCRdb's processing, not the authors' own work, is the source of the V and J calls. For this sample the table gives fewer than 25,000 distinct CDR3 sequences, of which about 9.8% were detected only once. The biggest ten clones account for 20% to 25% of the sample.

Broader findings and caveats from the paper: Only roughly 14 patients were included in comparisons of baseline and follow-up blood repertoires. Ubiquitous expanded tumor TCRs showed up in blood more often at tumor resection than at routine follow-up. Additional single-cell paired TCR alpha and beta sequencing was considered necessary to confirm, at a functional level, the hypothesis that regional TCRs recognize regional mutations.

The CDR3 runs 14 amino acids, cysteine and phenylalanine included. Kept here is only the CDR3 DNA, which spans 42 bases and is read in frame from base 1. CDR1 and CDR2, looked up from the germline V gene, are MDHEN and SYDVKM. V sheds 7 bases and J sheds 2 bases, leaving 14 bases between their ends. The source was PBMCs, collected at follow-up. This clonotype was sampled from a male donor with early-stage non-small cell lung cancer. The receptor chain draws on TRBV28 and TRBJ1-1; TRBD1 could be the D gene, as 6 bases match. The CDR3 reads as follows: CASISGGLNTEAFF. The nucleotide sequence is TGTGCCAGCATAAGCGGGGGCCTTAACACTGAAGCTTTCTTT.